This T cell receptor beta chain was captured in a study of molecular identifiers for immune sequencing clone quantification. Using a CD8+CD4-CCR7+CD45RA+ phenotype, naive CD8 T cells were sorted. Overall study findings and caveats: Jurkat TCR RNA from one cell was spiked into about a million naive cells, and it was reportedly detectable there.

MiXCR was run by TCRdb on the PCR reads, yielding one entry per CDR3 protein. The sample lists some 100,000 distinct CDR3 sequences, 36% seen once, with around 4% in the top ten. For this clonotype: Its antigen is not identified. Just one base apart from a much larger clone, this may be a read error.

The CDR3 length is 8 residues. Germline values: CDR1 SQVTM, CDR2 ANQGSEA. This sequence originates from a human donor in good health. Some libraries in this study had Jurkat cell RNA spiked in. The chain links TRBV29-1 to TRBJ2-3; D possibly corresponds to TRBD2 (5 bases). Sequenced: naive CD8+ T cells from blood, with Jurkat cell RNA spiked in. As to subset: FACS-sorted CD8+CD4-CCR7+CD45RA+ naive T cells. The CDR3 spells CRVEEGYF. The CDR3 DNA reads TGCAGAGTTGAAGAGGGGTATTTT.